The T cell receptor beta chain under discussion was sequenced for a study of cytomegalovirus exposure and HLA in healthy donors. Study-level points and caveats: A highly shared variant cluster was judged a likely technical artifact.

About this clone itself: Its antigen remains unknown.

CDR1 and CDR2 (germline): SGDLS, YYNGEE. This CDR3 has 15 residues. Trimming stripped 3 bases from V and 8 bases from J, with 18 bases between. The PCR made use of 60 Vbeta and 13 Jbeta primers. Sequencing used immunoSEQ multiplex PCR; TCRdb keeps in-frame clones, though not all of them. The repertoire holds approximately 72,000 clones, with roughly 86% as singletons. Sequencing input: PBMCs. J is TRBJ2-1 and V is TRBV9, with D perhaps TRBD2 (5 bases). This TCR was recovered from a man between 18 and 29 years old in good health and CMV-seronegative. CDR3 amino acids: CASSAEGLEADEQFF. The CDR3 DNA reads as TGTGCCAGCAGCGCCGAGGGTCTAGAGGCCGATGAGCAGTTCTTC. Based on the CDR3 plus reference TRBV9 and TRBJ2-1, the full variable domain is DSGVTQTPKHLITATGQRVTLRCSPRSGDLSVYWYQQSLDQGLQFLIQYYNGEERAKGNILERFSAQQFPDLHSELNLSSLELGDSALYFCASSAEGLEADEQFFGPGTRLTVL.